A single sample is the source of the 22 T cell receptor beta chains below, sequenced in a study of blood T cell repertoires in COVID-19. Profiled with immunoSEQ multiplex PCR; TCRdb holds only in-frame clones, not every one. The top ten hold about an eighth of the sample, which has 65,000 to 100,000 clones, roughly 80% seen once. Input material: peripheral blood. These receptors all stem from a human donor in a cohort sampled during active COVID-19.

Only one count was recorded for this clone. The rearrangement joins TRBV5-6 to TRBJ1-6; D gene uncertain. The length of the CDR3 is 17 residues. Trimming stripped 2 bases from V and 0 bases from J, with 12 bases between. Germline V gives CDR1 SGHDT, CDR2 YYEEEE. The CDR3, as DNA: TGTGCCAGCAGCTTCAACGCCGGGAGCTCCTATAATTCACCCCTCCACTTT. This gives the protein CASSFNAGSSYNSPLHF.

The chain uses TRBV9 and TRBJ2-7; 7 bases align to TRBD1. The CDR3 runs 15 residues. Germline CDR1 is SGDLS and CDR2 is YYNGEE. The V segment lost 0 bases and the J segment 3 bases; nucleotides outside the gene matches: 6. CDR3 sequence reads: CASSVGGGQNYEQYF. CDR3 nucleotides: TGTGCCAGCAGCGTAGGAGGGGGACAGAACTACGAGCAGTACTTC. Combining the CDR3 with reference TRBV9 and TRBJ2-7 gives the whole variable domain DSGVTQTPKHLITATGQRVTLRCSPRSGDLSVYWYQQSLDQGLQFLIQYYNGEERAKGNILERFSAQQFPDLHSELNLSSLELGDSALYFCASSVGGGQNYEQYFGPGTRLTVT.

The chain combines TRBV5-1 with TRBJ2-2; 11 nucleotides line up with TRBD2. V was clipped by 9 bases and J by 6 bases; unmatched bases: 7. Germline CDR1 reads SGHRS; CDR2 reads YFSETQ. This CDR3 has 14 amino acids. In nucleotides, the CDR3 is TGCGCCACCTCTAGCGGGGGGACGCCCGGGGAGCTGTTTTTT. This encodes CATSSGGTPGELFF.

The chain joins TRBV6-5 to TRBJ2-7; D might be TRBD2 (6 bases). Trimming left V 6 bases short and J 5 bases short, with 14 bases between. This CDR3 is built from 13 residues. Germline V gene data show CDR1 as MNHEY and CDR2 as SVGAGI. The CDR3 loop reads CASSRGPGDEQYF. CDR3 DNA: TGTGCCAGCAGCCGAGGTCCGGGGGACGAGCAGTACTTC.

This clone came up once. The chain recombines TRBV5-4 with TRBJ1-2; 7 bases line up with TRBD1. The CDR3 has 15 amino acids. V lost 0 bases to trimming and J lost 2 bases; unmatched junction nucleotides: 4. Germline V gene data show CDR1 as SGHNT and CDR2 as YYREEE (reference sequence). The CDR3 coding sequence is TGTGCCAGCAGCTTGGACAGGGGACCGAACTATGGCTACACCTTC. The encoded protein is CASSLDRGPNYGYTF.

V is TRBV4-1 and J is TRBJ2-5; 10 nucleotides line up with TRBD2. This CDR3 comprises 16 residues. The V segment lost 4 bases and the J segment 3 bases; nucleotides outside the gene matches: 8. Germline CDR1 and CDR2: MGHRA and YSYEKL. CDR3 nucleotide sequence: TGCGCCAGCAGCCGAGGGAGCGGGGGGGAGAAAGAGACCCAGTACTTC. Its translation: CASSRGSGGEKETQYF.

This rearrangement joins TRBV9 to TRBJ2-5; D is unclear. Trimming removed 0 bases from V and 2 bases from J, with 14 bases in between. From germline, CDR1 is SGDLS and CDR2 YYNGEE. The CDR3 has 16 residues. The chain's CDR3 is CASSVGTVRPQETQYF. The DNA for the CDR3 is TGTGCCAGCAGCGTAGGAACAGTCAGGCCTCAAGAGACCCAGTACTTC.

The V call is TRBV7-3, the J call TRBJ2-6; D possibly corresponds to TRBD2 (7 bases). In germline, CDR1 is SGHTA, CDR2 FQGTGA. The length of the CDR3 is 16 residues. Deletions cut 2 bases from V and 2 bases from J, with 10 bases between. DNA for the CDR3: TGTGCCAGCAGCTTACGGGGGGCTCCTGGGGCCAACGTCCTGACTTTC. Translating gives CASSLRGAPGANVLTF.

V and J are TRBV5-4 and TRBJ2-3, with TRBD2 matching over 7 bases. Germline V CDR1 and CDR2: SGHNT, YYREEE (reference sequence). There are 16 residues in the CDR3. Germline trimming cut 1 base from V and 4 bases from J; bases unmatched to any gene: 9. Written as DNA, the CDR3 is TGTGCCAGCAGCTTGTACTCAGCGGGGATTCCAGATACGCAGTATTTT. Translation gives CASSLYSAGIPDTQYF.

The chain carries TRBV3-1 (or the pseudogene TRBV3-2) and TRBJ2-1, with D perhaps matching TRBD1 (6 bases). CDR1 LGHDT and CDR2 YNNKEL come from the germline V gene (reference sequence). The V gene lost 2 bases and the J gene lost 9 bases, with 14 bases spanning the gap. The CDR3 extends over 14 amino acids. The CDR3 DNA sequence: TGTGCCAGCAGCCAATTAACTGGGACAACTGAGCAGTTCTTC. It specifies CASSQLTGTTEQFF.

The chain employs TRBV5-4 and TRBJ2-7, with TRBD2 matching over 8 bases. Trimming cost V 10 bases and J 2 bases; bases outside gene matches: 8. CDR1 is SGHNT, CDR2 YYREEE, per germline (reference sequence). The CDR3 extends over 13 amino acids. The CDR3 nucleotides read TGTGCCTGGAGCGGGGGTCCGACCTACGAGCAGTACTTC. It is translated as CAWSGGPTYEQYF.

This chain connects TRBV19 to TRBJ1-2, with a weak D call TRBD1 (6 bases). Germline V gives CDR1 LNHDA, CDR2 SQIVND (reference sequence). Trimming cost V 5 bases and J 5 bases, with 15 bases left between them. CDR3 length: 14 amino acids. CDR3 loop: CASSYPTGGYGYTF. The CDR3 DNA is TGTGCCAGTAGTTACCCGACAGGCGGATATGGCTACACCTTC.

This clone was counted a single time. The J gene is TRBJ2-7, the V gene TRBV5-1; no definite D call. V was cut by 3 bases and J by 0 bases, with 4 bases left in between. Germline CDR1 and CDR2: SGHRS and YFSETQ. The CDR3 runs 12 residues. CDR3 bases: TGCGCCAGCAGCTACACCTCCTACGAGCAGTACTTC. Protein product: CASSYTSYEQYF. Complete variable domain (other parts from reference TRBV5-1 and TRBJ2-7): KAGVTQTPRYLIKTRGQQVTLSCSPISGHRSVSWYQQTPGQGLQFLFEYFSETQRNKGNFPGRFSGRQFSNSRSEMNVSTLELGDSALYLCASSYTSYEQYFGPGTRLTVT.

The chain uses TRBV24-1 and TRBJ2-1, with D perhaps matching TRBD2 (5 bases). The V gene's germline CDR1 is KGHDR and CDR2 SFDVKD. The CDR3 consists of 12 residues. V was clipped by 9 bases and J by 10 bases, with 15 bases between them. Here the CDR3 reads CATSSGLGEQFF. CDR3 bases: TGTGCCACCTCTTCTGGACTCGGAGAGCAGTTCTTC.

The CDR3 nucleotides read TGTGCCACCCAGACAGGGAGACGCAATCAGCCCCAGCATTTT. Its translation is CATQTGRRNQPQHF. The V gene is TRBV19, the J gene TRBJ1-5; 7 bases align to TRBD1. CDR1 and CDR2 (germline): LNHDA, SQIVND (reference sequence). The V gene end was trimmed by 10 bases and the J gene end by 2 bases; junction bases not matched to a gene: 8. The CDR3 spans 14 residues.

This clone was observed once. The gene calls are TRBV3-1 (or the pseudogene TRBV3-2) and TRBJ2-7; D is perhaps TRBD2 (6 bases). The CDR3 spans 15 residues. Trimming removed 1 base from V and 1 base from J, with 11 bases in between. Germline V CDR1 and CDR2: LGHDT, YNNKEL (reference sequence). CDR3 loop: CASSQGLASSYEQYF. The CDR3 nucleotides read TGTGCCAGCAGCCAAGGGCTAGCGTCGTCCTACGAGCAGTACTTC.

Here the CDR3 reads CASSPLGIRGEKLFF. The CDR3 DNA reads TGTGCCAGCTCACCGCTGGGGATTAGGGGTGAAAAACTGTTTTTT. The J gene is TRBJ1-4, the V gene TRBV18; D may be TRBD1 (5 bases). The CDR3 is 15 residues long. V dropped 3 bases and J dropped 7 bases, with 15 bases sitting between them. Germline CDR1 is KGHSH and CDR2 is LQKENI.

The V call is TRBV2, the J call TRBJ1-6; D remains unclear. V gave up 7 bases and J gave up 0 bases, with 10 bases separating them. The CDR3 spans 15 residues. In germline, CDR1 is SNHLY, CDR2 FYNNEI. CDR3 protein: CASKPESSYNSPLHF. CDR3 in DNA: TGTGCCAGCAAACCGGAGAGCTCCTATAATTCACCCCTCCACTTT.

J is TRBJ2-6 and V is TRBV4-2; D uncertain. The CDR3 contains 15 residues. V gave up 5 bases and J gave up 0 bases, with 8 bases separating them. The germline V gene has CDR1 LGHNA and CDR2 YNFKEQ. As DNA, the CDR3 is TGTGCCAGCAGCTTAGACAACTCTGGGGCCAACGTCCTGACTTTC. Translation: CASSLDNSGANVLTF.

The rearrangement links TRBV6-1 to TRBJ2-7, with D possibly being TRBD1 (5 bases). With 2 bases removed from V and 5 bases from J, the gap between germline ends came to 13 bases. The CDR3 runs 14 residues. CDR1 and CDR2 (germline): MNHNS, SASEGT. The CDR3 DNA reads as TGTGCCAGCAGTGAACAGGGTAGGGGCAACGAGCAGTACTTC. This gives the protein CASSEQGRGNEQYF.

The rearrangement joins TRBV30 to TRBJ1-5; the D gene is possibly TRBD1 (5 bases). This CDR3 has 16 amino acids. V lost 0 bases, J lost 3 bases, and 15 bases lay in between. From germline, CDR1 is GTSNPN and CDR2 SVGIG (reference sequence). The CDR3 here is CAWSVGYGRVNQPQHF. CDR3 sequence (DNA): TGTGCCTGGAGTGTAGGTTACGGCAGGGTCAATCAGCCCCAGCATTTT. Full variable domain (outside the CDR3, taken from reference TRBV30 and TRBJ1-5): SQTIHQWPATLVQPVGSPLSLECTVEGTSNPNLYWYRQAAGRGLQLLFYSVGIGQISSEVPQNLSASRPQDRQFILSSKKLLLSDSGFYLCAWSVGYGRVNQPQHFGDGTRLSIL.

V is TRBV11-2 and J is TRBJ2-1; TRBD2 agrees at 8 bases. Unmatched junction bases numbered 5, after V lost 4 bases and J lost 3 bases. This CDR3 is 15 amino acids long. Germline-derived CDR1 and CDR2 are SGHAT and FQNNGV. The CDR3 DNA reads as TGTGCCAGCAGCTCTATTAGCGGGGTCTACAATGAGCAGTTCTTC. Protein: CASSSISGVYNEQFF.